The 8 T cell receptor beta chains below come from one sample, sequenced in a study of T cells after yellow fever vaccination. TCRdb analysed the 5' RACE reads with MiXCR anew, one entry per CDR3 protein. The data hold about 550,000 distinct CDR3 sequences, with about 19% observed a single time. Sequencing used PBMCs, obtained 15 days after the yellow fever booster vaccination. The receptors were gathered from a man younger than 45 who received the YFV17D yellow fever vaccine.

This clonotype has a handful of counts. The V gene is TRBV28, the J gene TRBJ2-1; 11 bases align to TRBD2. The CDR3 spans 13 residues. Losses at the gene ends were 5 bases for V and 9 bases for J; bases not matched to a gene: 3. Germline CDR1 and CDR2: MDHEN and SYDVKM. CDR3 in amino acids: CASSGLAGLEQFF. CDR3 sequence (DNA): TGTGCCAGCAGTGGACTAGCGGGCCTTGAGCAGTTCTTC.

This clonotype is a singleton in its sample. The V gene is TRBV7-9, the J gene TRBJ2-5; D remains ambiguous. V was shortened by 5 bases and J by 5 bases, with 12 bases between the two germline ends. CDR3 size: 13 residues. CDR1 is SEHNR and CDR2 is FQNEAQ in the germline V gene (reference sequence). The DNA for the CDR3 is TGTGCCAGCAGCAATACCCCGCGGGAGACCCAGTACTTC. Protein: CASSNTPRETQYF.

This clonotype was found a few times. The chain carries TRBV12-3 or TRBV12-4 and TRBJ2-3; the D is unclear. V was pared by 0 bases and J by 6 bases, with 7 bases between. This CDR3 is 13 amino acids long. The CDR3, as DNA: TGTGCCAGCAGTTTAGCGCAGTCCGATACGCAGTATTTT. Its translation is CASSLAQSDTQYF.

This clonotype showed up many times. CDR3 DNA: TGTGCCAGCAGCTTGAGGGAGGGGTCTCAGCCCCAGCATTTT. Amino acid sequence: CASSLREGSQPQHF. The chain uses TRBV7-8 and TRBJ1-5; D might be TRBD1 (5 bases). The ends were cut back, 3 bases at V and 6 bases at J, with 12 bases in the middle. The CDR3 is made up of 14 amino acids. Germline V gene sequence: CDR1 SGHVS, CDR2 FQNEAQ.

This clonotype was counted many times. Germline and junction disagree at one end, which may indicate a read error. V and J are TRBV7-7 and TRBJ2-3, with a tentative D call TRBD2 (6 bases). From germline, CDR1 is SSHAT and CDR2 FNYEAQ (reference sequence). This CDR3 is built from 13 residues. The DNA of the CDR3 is TGTGCTAGCAGCTCGGGAGGCACAGATACGCAGTATTTT. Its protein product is CASSSGGTDTQYF.

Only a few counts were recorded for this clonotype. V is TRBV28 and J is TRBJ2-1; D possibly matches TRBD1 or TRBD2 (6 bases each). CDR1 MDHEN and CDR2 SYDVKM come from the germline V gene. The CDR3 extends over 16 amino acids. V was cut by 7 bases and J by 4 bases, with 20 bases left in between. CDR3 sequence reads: CASTSPGGGTYNEQFF. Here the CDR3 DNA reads TGTGCCAGCACCAGCCCCGGGGGCGGGACTTACAATGAGCAGTTCTTC.

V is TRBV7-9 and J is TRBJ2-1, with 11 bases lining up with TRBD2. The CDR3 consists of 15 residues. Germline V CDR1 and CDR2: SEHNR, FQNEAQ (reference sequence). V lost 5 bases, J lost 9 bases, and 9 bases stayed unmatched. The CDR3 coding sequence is TGTGCCAGCAGCCCCGTAGCGGGAGGGCCGGTTGAGCAGTTCTTC. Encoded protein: CASSPVAGGPVEQFF.

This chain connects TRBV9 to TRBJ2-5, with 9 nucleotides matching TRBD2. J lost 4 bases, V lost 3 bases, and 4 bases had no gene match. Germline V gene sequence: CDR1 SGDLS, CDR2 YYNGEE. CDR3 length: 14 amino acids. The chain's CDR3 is CASSAVAGAETQYF. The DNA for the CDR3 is TGTGCCAGCAGCGCGGTAGCGGGAGCAGAGACCCAGTACTTC.